There are a few counts of the clone carrying this T cell receptor (beta chain). The antigen is not known. TCRdb passed the 5' RACE reads through MiXCR, listing each CDR3 protein once. Found here are around 600,000 distinct CDR3 sequences, 9% to 15% of them singletons; the top ten hold about 15%. This CDR3 spans 14 amino acids. Trimming took off 2 bases at V and 1 base at J, with 12 bases between the two ends. Germline V gives CDR1 DFQATT, CDR2 SNEGSKA (reference sequence). The record originates from a study of T cells after yellow fever vaccination. Overall study results and limits: Most clones from primary vaccination were detected again post-booster (approximately 97% CD4, roughly 90% CD8). Weaker in magnitude, the secondary response showed a faster peak on day 5 versus 15.

The chain recombines TRBV20-1 with TRBJ2-7; D unresolved. Material: PBMCs, obtained on the day of the yellow fever booster vaccination. The TCR originated in a man in his thirties or forties who received the YFV17D yellow fever vaccine. This CDR3 reads CSARNPRRSYEQYF. CDR3 DNA: TGCAGTGCTAGAAACCCCCGACGATCCTACGAGCAGTACTTC.